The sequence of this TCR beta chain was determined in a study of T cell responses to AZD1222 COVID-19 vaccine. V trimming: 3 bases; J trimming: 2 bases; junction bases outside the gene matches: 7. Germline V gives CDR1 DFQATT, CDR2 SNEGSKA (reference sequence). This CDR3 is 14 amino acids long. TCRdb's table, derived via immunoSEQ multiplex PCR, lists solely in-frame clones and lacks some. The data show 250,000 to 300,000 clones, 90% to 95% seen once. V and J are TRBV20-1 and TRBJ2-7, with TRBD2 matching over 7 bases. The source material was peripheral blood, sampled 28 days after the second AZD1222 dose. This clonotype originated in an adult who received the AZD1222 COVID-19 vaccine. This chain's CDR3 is CSASPSSGTYEQYF. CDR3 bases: TGCAGTGCTAGTCCTTCTAGCGGAACCTACGAGCAGTACTTC.